This entry concerns a single TCR beta chain. The sample is drawn from a study of T cell changes during pregnancy in multiple sclerosis. J gave up 3 bases and V 0 bases, and 7 bases lay outside the gene matches. Germline CDR1 reads KGHSH; CDR2 reads LQKENI. The CDR3 has 16 amino acids. The assay was immunoSEQ multiplex PCR, and TCRdb's table has in-frame clones only and misses some. This table has over 45,000 clones, approximately 91% appearing once. The input for sequencing was CD8+ T cells from peripheral blood mononuclear cells, taken after pregnancy. J is TRBJ2-7 and V is TRBV18, with 8 bases that match TRBD2. This TCR was sampled from a female donor with multiple sclerosis, enrolled in a pregnancy study. CDR3 DNA: TGTGCCAGCTCACCACCGGGACGGGAGGGCCTCTACGAGCAGTACTTC. As protein: CASSPPGREGLYEQYF.